Here is one TCR beta chain with its context. CDR1 and CDR2 from the germline V gene are SGHRS and YFSETQ. Trimming cost V 0 bases and J 6 bases, with 7 bases left between them. This CDR3 spans 14 amino acids. The sample belongs to a study of identical twins. Template switching added a universal primer site, and cDNA bore unique molecular identifiers. TCRdb reprocessed the 5' RACE reads via MiXCR and lists one record per CDR3 protein. The table lists 350,000 to 400,000 distinct CDR3 sequences, 9% of them singletons. This TCR was recovered from a woman in her forties or fifties in good health. Source material: naive T cells sorted from blood. The chain links TRBV5-1 to TRBJ1-6; D remains unclear. CDR3 amino acids: CASSLGTLNSPLHF. As DNA, the CDR3 is TGCGCCAGCAGCTTGGGGACCCTTAATTCACCCCTCCACTTT.